The 16 T cell receptor beta chains listed next were all sequenced from one sample in a study of cytomegalovirus exposure and HLA in healthy donors. Primers: 60 Vbeta forward and 13 Jbeta reverse. The table came from immunoSEQ multiplex PCR; TCRdb's copy has only in-frame clones and leaves some out. Found here are around 74,000 clones, about 80% of them singletons; the top ten hold 3% to 4%. The specimen sequenced was PBMCs. The receptor source for this set is a man between 35 and 55 years old in good health and CMV-seronegative.

The chain links TRBV18 to TRBJ1-1; 8 bases agree with TRBD1. The junction had 4 bases not matched to a gene; V was cut back by 5 bases and J by 2 bases. There are 14 residues in the CDR3. CDR1 is KGHSH and CDR2 is LQKENI in the germline V gene. DNA for the CDR3: TGTGCCAGCTCATTCACAGGGGGAAACACTGAAGCTTTCTTT. Translating it yields CASSFTGGNTEAFF.

This clone was recorded only once. V is TRBV27 and J is TRBJ2-7, with D hard to call. The V gene's germline CDR1 is MNHEY and CDR2 SMNVEV (reference sequence). The CDR3 loop spans 16 amino acids. Between the trimmed V and J ends, which lost 0 bases and 0 bases, there was a span of 12 bases. The CDR3 is CASSLSGRKNSYEQYF. In DNA form, the CDR3 reads TGTGCCAGCAGTTTATCGGGCAGGAAAAACTCCTACGAGCAGTACTTC.

The chain uses TRBV18 and TRBJ1-3; 8 bases match TRBD1. Per germline, CDR1 KGHSH and CDR2 LQKENI. The CDR3 has 15 amino acids. After removal of 3 bases from V and 2 bases from J, the junction contained 3 bases not matched to a gene. The CDR3 DNA is TGTGCCAGCTCACCGGACAGGGCTCCTGGAAACACCATATATTTT. It translates to CASSPDRAPGNTIYF.

This rearrangement joins TRBV7-9 to TRBJ1-2, with D perhaps matching TRBD1 (6 bases). The V and J ends lost 5 bases and 0 bases respectively, with 16 bases between them. The V gene's germline CDR1 is SEHNR and CDR2 FQNEAQ (reference sequence). The CDR3 has 16 residues. CDR3 residues: CASSNTGTQTNYGYTF. CDR3 sequence (DNA): TGTGCCAGCAGCAACACAGGGACACAAACTAACTATGGCTACACCTTC.

As regards this clone: One end of the junction varies from germline; a read error may be responsible. The genes are TRBV7-3 and TRBJ1-2; 7 bases map to TRBD1. Germline V gene lookup returns CDR1 SGHTA and CDR2 FQGTGA. This CDR3 has 13 residues. The CDR3 sequence: CASSSGQNYGYPF. The CDR3 DNA reads TGTGCCAGCAGCTCGGGACAGAACTATGGCTACCCCTTC.

The genes are TRBV7-2 and TRBJ2-7; D call uncertain. Germline CDR1 reads SGHTA; CDR2 reads FQGNSA. Trimming shortened V by 5 bases and J by 0 bases, and 14 bases separated the two germline ends. The CDR3 loop spans 15 amino acids. The CDR3 region is CASSPGGINSYEQYF. In nucleotides, the CDR3 is TGTGCCAGCAGCCCCGGCGGCATCAACTCCTACGAGCAGTACTTC.

Here the CDR3 reads CAWSQGAGANVLTF. DNA for the CDR3: TGTGCCTGGAGTCAGGGCGCTGGGGCCAACGTCCTGACTTTC. The genes are TRBV30 and TRBJ2-6; D is possibly TRBD1 (5 bases). Germline V lookup: CDR1 GTSNPN, CDR2 SVGIG (reference sequence). Deletions cut 2 bases from V and 2 bases from J, with 7 bases between. The CDR3 covers 14 residues.

This clone was counted a few times. V usage is TRBV5-8 and J usage is TRBJ2-1, with TRBD1 matching over 9 bases. CDR1 and CDR2 (germline): SGHTS, YDEGEE. The CDR3 is 16 amino acids. V lost 5 bases to trimming and J lost 3 bases; unmatched junction nucleotides: 9. The CDR3 loop reads CASRTGTGKIYNEQFF. The CDR3, as DNA: TGTGCCAGCAGGACCGGGACAGGGAAAATCTACAATGAGCAGTTCTTC.

This clone came up once. This chain uses TRBV11-2 with TRBJ1-5, with D uncertain. Deletions cut 1 base from V and 5 bases from J, with 6 bases between. The CDR3 runs to 13 residues. The germline V gene encodes CDR1 SGHAT and CDR2 FQNNGV. The CDR3 here is CASSLVSDQPQHF. In DNA, the CDR3 is TGTGCCAGCAGCTTAGTGTCCGATCAGCCCCAGCATTTT.

The rearrangement joins TRBV10-2 to TRBJ1-2; 8 bases are shared with TRBD1. The CDR3 spans 16 residues. The V gene end was trimmed by 6 bases and the J gene end by 3 bases; junction bases not matched to a gene: 12. Per germline, CDR1 WSHSY and CDR2 SAAADI. As DNA, the CDR3 is TGCGCCAGCAGCGCGGCAGGGGGCAGCATGGACTATGGCTACACCTTC. This sequence encodes CASSAAGGSMDYGYTF.

In this sample, this clone turned up a few times. The V call is TRBV18, the J call TRBJ2-3, with 8 bases lining up with TRBD2. The CDR3 runs to 16 residues. Germline-derived CDR1 and CDR2 are KGHSH and LQKENI. V lost 3 bases and J lost 3; bases outside the gene matches: 8. DNA of the CDR3: TGTGCCAGCTCACCCTCGGATGCGGGGGGTACAGATACGCAGTATTTT. The encoded protein is CASSPSDAGGTDTQYF.

The gene calls are TRBV10-1 and TRBJ2-3, with no clear D. The CDR3 length is 13 residues. Germline CDR1 and CDR2: WNHNN and SYGVQD (reference sequence). V lost 3 bases and J lost 2, with 6 bases in between. CDR3 loop: CASSDTYTDTQYF. As DNA, the CDR3 is TGCGCCAGCAGTGATACCTACACAGATACGCAGTATTTT.

This chain joins TRBV7-2 and TRBJ2-2; 7 nucleotides line up with TRBD2. CDR1 and CDR2 from the germline V gene are SGHTA and FQGNSA. Trimming cost V 2 bases and J 1 base; bases outside gene matches: 4. This CDR3 is built from 16 residues. This chain's CDR3 is CASSLKGLVNTGELFF. The CDR3 DNA reads as TGTGCCAGCAGCTTAAAAGGACTAGTGAACACCGGGGAGCTGTTTTTT.

The chain links TRBV14 to TRBJ2-7; D is perhaps TRBD2 (5 bases). CDR3 size: 15 residues. CDR1 is SGHDN and CDR2 is FVKESK in the germline V gene. The V and J ends lost 4 bases and 4 bases respectively, with 17 bases between them. CDR3 protein: CASSPRDGDTYEQYF. The CDR3 coding sequence is TGTGCCAGCAGCCCCCGAGACGGGGATACATACGAGCAGTACTTC. The full variable domain, completed using reference TRBV14 and TRBJ2-7, is EAGVTQFPSHSVIEKGQTVTLRCDPISGHDNLYWYRRVMGKEIKFLLHFVKESKQDESGMPNNRFLAERTGGTYSTLKVQPAELEDSGVYFCASSPRDGDTYEQYFGPGTRLTVT.

This clone was observed a few times. The V call is TRBV6-1, the J call TRBJ1-4; no definite D call. Germline V gives CDR1 MNHNS, CDR2 SASEGT. This CDR3 is 13 amino acids long. The V gene lost 6 bases and the J gene lost 8 bases, with 13 bases spanning the gap. The CDR3 DNA reads TGTGCCAGCAGGAACAAGGCAGGCGAAAAACTGTTTTTT. Residues: CASRNKAGEKLFF.

CDR3 sequence (DNA): TGTGCCAGCAGCTTCGGTTTGACGGGGTACGCCTATGGCTACACCTTC. Its protein is CASSFGLTGYAYGYTF. The chain uses TRBV7-9 and TRBJ1-2; D unclear. The CDR3 is 16 residues long. With 3 bases removed from V and 4 bases from J, the gap between germline ends came to 18 bases. Looked up from germline, CDR1 is SEHNR and CDR2 is FQNEAQ (reference sequence). Variable domain in full (rest from reference TRBV7-9 and TRBJ1-2): DTGVSQNPRHKITKRGQNVTFRCDPISEHNRLYWYRQTLGQGPEFLTYFQNEAQLEKSRLLSDRFSAERPKGSFSTLEIQRTEQGDSAMYLCASSFGLTGYAYGYTFGSGTRLTVV.